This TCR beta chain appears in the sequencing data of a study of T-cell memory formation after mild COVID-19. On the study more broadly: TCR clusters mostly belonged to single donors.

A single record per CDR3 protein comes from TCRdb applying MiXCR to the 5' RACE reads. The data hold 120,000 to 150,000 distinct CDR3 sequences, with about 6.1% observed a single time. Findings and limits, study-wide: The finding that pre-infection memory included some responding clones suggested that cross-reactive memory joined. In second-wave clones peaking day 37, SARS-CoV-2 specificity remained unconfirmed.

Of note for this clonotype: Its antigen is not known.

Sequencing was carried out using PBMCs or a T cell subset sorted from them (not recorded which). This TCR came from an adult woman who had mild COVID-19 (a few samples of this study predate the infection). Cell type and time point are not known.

Here the CDR3 reads CASSDRDSVETQYF. CDR3 DNA: TGTGCCAGCAGTGATCGGGACAGTGTAGAGACCCAGTACTTC. The gene calls are TRBV6-1 and TRBJ2-5; 7 bases align to TRBD1. Trimming took 3 bases from V and 4 from J; bases not matched to a gene: 5. This CDR3 is built from 14 residues. The germline CDR1 and CDR2 sequences are MNHNS and SASEGT.